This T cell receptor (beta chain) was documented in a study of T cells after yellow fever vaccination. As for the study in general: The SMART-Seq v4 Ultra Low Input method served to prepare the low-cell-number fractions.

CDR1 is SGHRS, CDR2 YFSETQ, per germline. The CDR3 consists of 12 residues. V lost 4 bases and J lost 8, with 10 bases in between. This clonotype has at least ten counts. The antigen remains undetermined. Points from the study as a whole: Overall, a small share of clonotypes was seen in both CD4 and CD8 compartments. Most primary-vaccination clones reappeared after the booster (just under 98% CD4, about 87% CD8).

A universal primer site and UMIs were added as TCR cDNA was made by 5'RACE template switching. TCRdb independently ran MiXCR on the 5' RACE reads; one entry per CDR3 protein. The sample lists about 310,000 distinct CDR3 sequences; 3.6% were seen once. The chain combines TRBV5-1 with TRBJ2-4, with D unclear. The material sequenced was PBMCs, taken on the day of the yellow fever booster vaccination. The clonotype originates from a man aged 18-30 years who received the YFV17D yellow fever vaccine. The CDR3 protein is CASSPESDIQYF. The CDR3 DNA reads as TGCGCCAGCAGCCCCGAAAGTGACATTCAGTACTTC.